Listed below are T cell receptor beta chains from one sample, sequenced in a study of T cell responses to AZD1222 COVID-19 vaccine. Assay used: immunoSEQ multiplex PCR; TCRdb lists only in-frame clones, some missing. The sample carries roughly 140,000 clones, about 90% recorded once. The sequencing used peripheral blood, collected 28 days after the second AZD1222 dose. Receptors originate from an adult who received the AZD1222 COVID-19 vaccine. CDR3s include the opening cysteine and the closing phenylalanine or tryptophan.

>TRBV5-4
CASSQIDTGELFF
>TRBV4-2
CASSQTGSTGELFF
>TRBV30
CAWSVRRGGKRDIQYF
>TRBV27
CASSLTGAQPQHF
>TRBV29-1
CSAHIRQGLEYGYTF
>TRBV5-4
CASSLNRTRTKNIQYF
>TRBV19
CASSTGTASNALHF
>TRBV24-1
CATSDWDSNQPQHF
>TRBV30
CAWSLGVVGTEAFF
>TRBV2
CAGPGGGLDTQYF